This TCR beta chain originates from a study of control samples from healthy donors and cancer patients. The CDR3 extends over 10 amino acids. Deletions cut 6 bases from V and 12 bases from J, with 11 bases between. Germline V gene lookup returns CDR1 GTSNPN and CDR2 SVGIG (reference sequence). Profiled with immunoSEQ multiplex PCR; TCRdb holds only in-frame clones, not every one. There are over 110,000 clones in the sample; roughly 92% occur only once, and around 10% lies in the top ten. The sequence was obtained from a man younger than 40 in good health. Sequencing input: blood. The rearrangement links TRBV30 to TRBJ1-4; the D is unclear. CDR3: CACTGAELFF. In DNA form, the CDR3 reads TGTGCCTGTACGGGTGCGGAACTGTTTTTT.